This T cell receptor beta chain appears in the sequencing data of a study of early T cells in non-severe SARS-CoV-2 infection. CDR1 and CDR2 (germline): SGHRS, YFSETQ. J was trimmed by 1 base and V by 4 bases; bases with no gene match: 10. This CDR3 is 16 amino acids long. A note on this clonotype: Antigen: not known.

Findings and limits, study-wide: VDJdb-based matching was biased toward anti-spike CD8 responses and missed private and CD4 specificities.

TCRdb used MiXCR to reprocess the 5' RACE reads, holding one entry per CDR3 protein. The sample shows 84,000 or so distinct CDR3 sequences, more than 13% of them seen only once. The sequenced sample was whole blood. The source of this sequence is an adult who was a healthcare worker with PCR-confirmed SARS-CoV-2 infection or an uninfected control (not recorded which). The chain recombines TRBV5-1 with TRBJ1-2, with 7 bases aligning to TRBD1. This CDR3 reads CASSLHPRDSNYGYTF. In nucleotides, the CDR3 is TGCGCCAGCAGCCTCCACCCTCGGGACAGTAACTATGGCTACACCTTC.